This TCR beta chain was sequenced for a study of blood T cell repertoires in COVID-19. Study in general: The origin of the acute and convalescent COVID-19 samples was the United States, Italy and Spain. In each case, the material was cDNA or gDNA derived from T cells, B-cell-depleted T cells, or PBMCs.

In the study's own analysis: Reference gene primer amplification in the assay estimated nucleated cell counts. The data were produced by immunoSEQ multiplex PCR, yet TCRdb's version contains in-frame clones alone and is incomplete. Clone size and the V and J calls come from that table; the DNA yielded D and trimming. In the table there are 99,000 or so clones, around four fifths of which are singletons. This receptor was identified in a man in his 60s with acute or convalescent COVID-19. Input material: peripheral blood.

The CDR3 spells CSVDETGTGGYGYTF. Written as DNA, the CDR3 is TGCAGCGTGGATGAGACCGGGACAGGGGGCTATGGCTACACCTTC. This chain connects TRBV29-1 to TRBJ1-2; 11 nucleotides agree with TRBD1. Per the germline V gene, CDR1 is SQVTM and CDR2 is ANQGSEA. Trimming at V came to 6 bases and at J to 4 bases, leaving 10 bases not matched to a gene. CDR3 length: 15 residues. Combining the CDR3 with reference TRBV29-1 and TRBJ1-2 gives the whole variable domain SAVISQKPSRDICQRGTSLTIQCQVDSQVTMMFWYRQQPGQSLTLIATANQGSEATYESGFVIDKFPISRPNLTFSTLTVSNMSPEDSSIYLCSVDETGTGGYGYTFGSGTRLTVV.